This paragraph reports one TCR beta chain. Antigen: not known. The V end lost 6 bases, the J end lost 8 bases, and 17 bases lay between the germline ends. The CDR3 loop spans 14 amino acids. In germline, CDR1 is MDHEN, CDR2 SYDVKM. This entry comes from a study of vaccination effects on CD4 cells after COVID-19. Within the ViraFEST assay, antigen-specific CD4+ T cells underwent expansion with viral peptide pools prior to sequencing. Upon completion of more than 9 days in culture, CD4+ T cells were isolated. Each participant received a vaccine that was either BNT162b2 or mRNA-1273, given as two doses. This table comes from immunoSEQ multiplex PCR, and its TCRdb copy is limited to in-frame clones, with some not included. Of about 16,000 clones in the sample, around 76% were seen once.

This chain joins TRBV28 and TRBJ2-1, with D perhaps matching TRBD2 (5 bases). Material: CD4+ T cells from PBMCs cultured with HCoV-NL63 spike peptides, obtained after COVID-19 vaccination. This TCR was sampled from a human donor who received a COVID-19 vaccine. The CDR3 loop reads CASRLGLKSYEQFF. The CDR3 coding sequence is TGTGCCAGCAGACTAGGTCTTAAGAGCTATGAGCAGTTCTTC.